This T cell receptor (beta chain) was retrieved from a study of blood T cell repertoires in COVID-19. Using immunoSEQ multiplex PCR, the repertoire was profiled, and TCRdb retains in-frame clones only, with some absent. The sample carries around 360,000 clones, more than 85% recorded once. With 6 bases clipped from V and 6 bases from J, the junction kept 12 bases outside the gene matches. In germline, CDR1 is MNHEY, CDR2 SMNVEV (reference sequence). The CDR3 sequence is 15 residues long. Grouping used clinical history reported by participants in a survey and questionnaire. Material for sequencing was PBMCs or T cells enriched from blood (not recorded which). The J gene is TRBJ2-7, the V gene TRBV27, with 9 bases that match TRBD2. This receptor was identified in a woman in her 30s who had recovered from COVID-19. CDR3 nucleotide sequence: TGTGCCAGCAGCCCAAGACCGGCGGGAGGGGGCGAGCAGTACTTC. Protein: CASSPRPAGGGEQYF.